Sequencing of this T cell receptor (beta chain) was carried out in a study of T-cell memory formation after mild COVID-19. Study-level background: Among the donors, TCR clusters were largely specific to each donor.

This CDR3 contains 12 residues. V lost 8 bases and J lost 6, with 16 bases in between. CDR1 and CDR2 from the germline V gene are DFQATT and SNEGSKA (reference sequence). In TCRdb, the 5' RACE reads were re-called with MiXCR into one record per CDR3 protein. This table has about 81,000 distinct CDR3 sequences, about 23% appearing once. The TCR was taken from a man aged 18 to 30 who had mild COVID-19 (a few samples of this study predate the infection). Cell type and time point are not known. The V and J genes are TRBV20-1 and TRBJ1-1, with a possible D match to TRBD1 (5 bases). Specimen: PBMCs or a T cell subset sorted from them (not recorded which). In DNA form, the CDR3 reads TGCAGTTCCAGGGTGAGGGACGCTGAAGCTTTCTTT. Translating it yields CSSRVRDAEAFF.